This entry is about one T cell receptor beta chain. The antigen remains undetermined. Germline V gives CDR1 SGHRS, CDR2 YFSETQ. With V trimmed by 0 bases and J by 2 bases, 10 bases remained unmatched. CDR3 length: 18 amino acids. The sample belongs to a study of Tregs in tolerant kidney transplant recipients. Overall study findings and caveats: This study did not directly address biological reproducibility.

CD4+CD25+CD127- Tregs, CD4+CD25- non-Tregs, CD4 and CD8 cells were sorted. TCRdb keeps only in-frame clones here, not all; method: immunoSEQ multiplex PCR. The table includes around 120,000 clones, about 90% detected once. This receptor was identified in a human donor in good health. This sequence joins TRBV5-1 and TRBJ2-4; 8 bases map to TRBD1. Sequencing used CD4+ T cells from blood. The CDR3 sequence is CASSLEGGRGLSKNIQYF. In DNA, the CDR3 is TGCGCCAGCAGCTTGGAGGGAGGCAGGGGGCTGTCCAAAAACATTCAGTACTTC.